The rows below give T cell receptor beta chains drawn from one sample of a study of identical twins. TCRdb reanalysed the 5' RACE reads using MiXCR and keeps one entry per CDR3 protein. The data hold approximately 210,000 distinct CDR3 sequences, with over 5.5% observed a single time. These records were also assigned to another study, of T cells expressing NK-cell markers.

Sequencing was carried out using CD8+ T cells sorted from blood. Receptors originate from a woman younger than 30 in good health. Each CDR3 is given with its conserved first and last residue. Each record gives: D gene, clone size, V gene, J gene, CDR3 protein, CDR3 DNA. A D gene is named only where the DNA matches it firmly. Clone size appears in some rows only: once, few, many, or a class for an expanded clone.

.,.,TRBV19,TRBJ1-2,CASSIGIALYGYTF,TGTGCCAGTAGTATCGGAATCGCTCTCTATGGCTACACCTTC
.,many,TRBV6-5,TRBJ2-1,CASSYGGNEQFF,TGCGCCAGCAGCTATGGGGGGAATGAGCAGTTCTTC
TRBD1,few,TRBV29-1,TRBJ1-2,CSVEGGQDRQFRLGYTF,TGCAGCGTTGAAGGGGGACAGGACCGTCAATTTCGGTTGGGCTACACCTTC
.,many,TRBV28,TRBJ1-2,CASSSGDGYGYTF,TGTGCCAGCAGTTCAGGGGACGGCTATGGCTACACCTTC
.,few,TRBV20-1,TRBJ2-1,CSAAGSRLYNEQFF,TGCAGTGCCGCGGGGTCCCGCCTTTACAATGAGCAGTTCTTC
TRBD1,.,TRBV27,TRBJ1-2,CASSNPGTGLNYGYTF,TGTGCCAGCAGTAATCCCGGGACAGGCCTTAACTATGGCTACACCTTC
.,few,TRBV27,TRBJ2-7,CASSPHASALYEQYF,TGTGCCAGCAGTCCCCATGCTAGCGCCCTCTACGAGCAGTACTTC
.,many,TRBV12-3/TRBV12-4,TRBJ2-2,CASSLEGLITGELFF,TGTGCCAGCAGTTTGGAGGGGCTGATCACCGGGGAGCTGTTTTTT
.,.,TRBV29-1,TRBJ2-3,CSVEDEATTRRRDTQYF,TGCAGCGTTGAAGATGAGGCGACGACCCGGAGGAGAGATACGCAGTATTTT
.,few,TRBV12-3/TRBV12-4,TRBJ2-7,CASSFWSGLDEQYF,TGTGCCAGCAGTTTTTGGTCCGGTTTGGACGAGCAGTACTTC
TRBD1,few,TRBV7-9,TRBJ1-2,CASSRLTGGVGYGYTF,TGTGCCAGCAGCCGATTAACAGGGGGCGTCGGGTATGGCTACACCTTC
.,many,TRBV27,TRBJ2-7,CASSLAVTSSFYEQYF,TGTGCCAGCAGTTTAGCAGTTACCAGTTCATTCTACGAGCAGTACTTC
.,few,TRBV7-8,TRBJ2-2,CASSPYGANTGELFF,TGTGCCAGCAGCCCCTATGGTGCAAACACCGGGGAGCTGTTTTTT
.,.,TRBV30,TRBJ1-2,CAWDEGYTF,TGTGCCTGGGACGAGGGCTACACCTTC
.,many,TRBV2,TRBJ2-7,CASSANEQYF,TGTGCCAGCAGTGCTAACGAGCAGTACTTC
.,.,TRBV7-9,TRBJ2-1,CASSSRHETGYNEQFF,TGTGCCAGCAGCTCTAGACATGAGACAGGATACAATGAGCAGTTCTTC
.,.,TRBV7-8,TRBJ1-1,CASSLALTLGTEAFF,TGTGCCAGCAGCTTGGCCCTGACGCTAGGAACTGAAGCTTTCTTT
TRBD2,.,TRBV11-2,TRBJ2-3,CASSPLAGFTDTQYF,TGTGCCAGCAGCCCACTAGCGGGGTTCACAGATACGCAGTATTTT
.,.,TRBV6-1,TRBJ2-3,CASSEGLSDTQYF,TGTGCCAGCAGTGAAGGTCTCTCAGATACGCAGTATTTT
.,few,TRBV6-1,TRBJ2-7,CASTLGRGSYEQYF,TGTGCCAGCACACTGGGGAGGGGGTCCTACGAGCAGTACTTC
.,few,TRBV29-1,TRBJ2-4,CSALFDIQYF,TGCAGTGCCCTTTTTGACATTCAGTACTTC
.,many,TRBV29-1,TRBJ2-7,CSVATLYEQYF,TGCAGCGTCGCCACCCTCTACGAGCAGTACTTC
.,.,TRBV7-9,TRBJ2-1,CASRDGTQDNEQFF,TGTGCCAGCAGGGACGGGACACAGGACAATGAGCAGTTCTTC
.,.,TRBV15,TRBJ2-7,CATSREGRREQYF,TGTGCCACCAGCAGAGAAGGCCGTCGGGAGCAGTACTTC
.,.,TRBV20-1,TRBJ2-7,CSGRKDRHYEQYF,TGCAGTGGTAGGAAGGACAGACACTACGAGCAGTACTTC
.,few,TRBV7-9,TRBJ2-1,CASSAGQTPIPQQFF,TGTGCCAGCAGCGCCGGACAGACACCAATTCCGCAGCAGTTCTTC
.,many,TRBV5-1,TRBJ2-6,CASSSDPQGPSSGANVLTF,TGCGCCAGCAGCTCGGACCCACAGGGTCCTTCCTCTGGGGCCAACGTCCTGACTTTC
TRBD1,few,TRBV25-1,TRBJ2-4,CASSVGQGRAKNIQYF,TGTGCCAGCAGTGTGGGACAGGGGCGGGCCAAAAACATTCAGTACTTC
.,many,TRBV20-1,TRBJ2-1,CSARDPGNNEQFF,TGCAGTGCTAGGGACCCGGGAAACAATGAGCAGTTCTTC
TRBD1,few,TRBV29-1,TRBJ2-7,CSARTGGEQYF,TGCAGCGCCCGGACAGGGGGCGAGCAGTACTTC
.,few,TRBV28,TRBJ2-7,CASSLRATYNPTTYEQYF,TGTGCCAGCAGTTTGAGGGCAACCTATAACCCAACGACCTACGAGCAGTACTTC
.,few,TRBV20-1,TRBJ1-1,CSARLPQAFF,TGCAGTGCAAGACTACCGCAGGCTTTCTTT
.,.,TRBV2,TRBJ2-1,CASSEKGYF,TGTGCCAGCAGTGAAAAGGGATACTTC
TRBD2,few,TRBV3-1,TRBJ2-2,CASSPHRFSGGTNTGELFF,TGTGCCAGCAGCCCTCATCGATTTAGCGGGGGAACGAACACCGGGGAGCTGTTTTTT
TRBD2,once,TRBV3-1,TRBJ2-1,CASCQPRGGHNEQFF,TGTGCCTCCTGCCAACCGCGGGGGGGCCATAATGAGCAGTTCTTC
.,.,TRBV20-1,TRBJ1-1,CSAKWTESNTEAFF,TGCAGTGCTAAATGGACAGAATCCAACACTGAAGCTTTCTTT
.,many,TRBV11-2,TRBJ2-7,CASSSAGQSYEQYF,TGTGCCAGCAGCTCCGCGGGACAGTCCTACGAGCAGTACTTC
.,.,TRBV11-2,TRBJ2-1,CASSLERGVGRSEQFF,TGTGCCAGCAGCTTAGAGAGGGGGGTAGGTCGCTCTGAGCAGTTCTTC
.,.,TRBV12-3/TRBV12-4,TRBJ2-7,CASSYSSHEQYF,TGTGCCAGCAGTTATAGCAGCCATGAGCAGTACTTC
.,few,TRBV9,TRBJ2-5,CASSAFTGAETQYF,TGTGCCAGCAGCGCCTTCACGGGGGCAGAGACCCAGTACTTC
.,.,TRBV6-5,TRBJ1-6,CASSYQGNSPLHF,TGTGCCAGCAGTTACCAAGGGAATTCACCCCTCCACTTT
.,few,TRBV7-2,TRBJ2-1,CASSSDSLIFSYNEQFF,TGTGCCAGCAGCTCTGACAGCTTAATTTTCTCCTACAATGAGCAGTTCTTC
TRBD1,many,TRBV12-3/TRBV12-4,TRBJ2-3,CASSPTGTATDTQYF,TGTGCCAGCAGCCCCACCGGGACAGCCACAGATACGCAGTATTTT
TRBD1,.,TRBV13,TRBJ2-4,CASSVDRGAKNIQYF,TGTGCCAGCAGCGTGGACAGGGGAGCCAAAAACATTCAGTACTTC
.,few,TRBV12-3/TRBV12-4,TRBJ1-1,CASSLASGAANTEAFF,TGTGCCAGCAGTTTAGCGAGTGGCGCAGCGAACACTGAAGCTTTCTTT
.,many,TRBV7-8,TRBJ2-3,CASSSLPREGVRDTQYF,TGTGCCAGCAGCTCCCTCCCCAGGGAAGGTGTTAGAGATACGCAGTATTTT
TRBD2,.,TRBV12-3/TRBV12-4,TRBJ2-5,CASSSSGGQETQYF,TGTGCCAGCAGCTCTAGCGGGGGGCAAGAGACCCAGTACTTC
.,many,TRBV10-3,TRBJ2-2,CATQGIGWSLFF,TGTGCCACCCAGGGGATTGGATGGAGTCTGTTTTTT
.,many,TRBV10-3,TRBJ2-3,CAIIEPRGTQYF,TGTGCCATCATTGAACCTAGGGGTACGCAGTATTTT
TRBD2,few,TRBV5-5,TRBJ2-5,CASSLGLAGGTRETQYF,TGTGCCAGCAGCCTTGGACTAGCGGGGGGTACCCGGGAGACCCAGTACTTC
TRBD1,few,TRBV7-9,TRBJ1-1,CASSILTGENTEAFF,TGTGCCAGCAGCATTTTGACAGGGGAGAACACTGAAGCTTTCTTT
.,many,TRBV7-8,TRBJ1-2,CASSLDVFNYGYTF,TGTGCCAGCAGCTTAGACGTTTTTAACTATGGCTACACCTTC
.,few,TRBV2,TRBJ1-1,CASCFGGRTEAFF,TGTGCCAGCTGCTTCGGGGGGAGGACTGAAGCTTTCTTT
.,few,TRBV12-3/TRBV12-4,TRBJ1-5,CASSLGHPYSNQPQHF,TGTGCCAGCAGCCTAGGACACCCCTATAGCAATCAGCCCCAGCATTTT
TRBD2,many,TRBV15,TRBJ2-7,CATSRDAGGGPYEQYF,TGTGCCACCAGCAGAGATGCGGGGGGGGGCCCCTACGAGCAGTACTTC